The clone carrying this T cell receptor beta chain came up many times. This specimen comes from a study of T cells in Graves' hyperthyroidism and ophthalmopathy. Uncontrolled infection, other autoimmune disease, pregnancy or lactation disqualified patients from enrolment. PBMCs were obtained from 10 ml fresh peripheral blood. This CDR3 has 16 residues. Trimming removed 3 bases from V and 8 bases from J; junction bases left unmatched: 9. The V gene's germline CDR1 is SGHVS and CDR2 FQNEAQ. The CDR3 regions of TCR beta were amplified from RNA transcripts. The primer set for the first-round RT-PCR of the TCR CDR3 was HTBI. TCRdb ran MiXCR on the multiplex PCR reads and lists one entry per CDR3 protein. Found here are around 600,000 distinct CDR3 sequences, 13% to 15% of them singletons; the top ten hold around 7%.

This rearrangement joins TRBV7-8 to TRBJ2-1; 11 nucleotides agree with TRBD1. Sequenced input: blood. This receptor was obtained from a woman aged 18-29 years with Graves' ophthalmopathy. The CDR3 here is CASSFPRTGGPDEQFF. The CDR3 bases are TGTGCCAGCAGCTTCCCTAGGACAGGGGGCCCCGATGAGCAGTTCTTC.